Listed below are T cell receptor beta chains from one sample, sequenced in a study of post-analysis software for immune sequencing data. TCRdb called the PCR reads again in MiXCR, with one record for every CDR3 protein. The sample has roughly 540,000 distinct CDR3 sequences; 34% are singletons. Source material: blood. The receptors come from a girl under 18 with multiple sclerosis. The CDR3 runs from the conserved cysteine through the conserved F or W. A D gene is named only where the DNA matches it firmly. The size field is filled for only some rows; it gives once, few, many or a size class.

clone_size,j_call,v_call,d_call,cdr3_aa,cdr3_nt
few,TRBJ2-5,TRBV4-1,TRBD2,CASSLGGLAGEGETQYF,TGCGCCAGCAGCCTTGGGGGGCTAGCGGGGGAAGGAGAGACCCAGTACTTC
-,TRBJ1-2,TRBV28,-,CASRQTGDLSYGYTF,TGTGCCAGCAGGCAAACGGGGGATTTAAGCTATGGCTACACCTTC
-,TRBJ1-3,TRBV25-1,TRBD1,CASSSGTGKRNTIYF,TGTGCCAGCAGTTCCGGGACAGGGAAGCGAAACACCATATATTTT
few,TRBJ2-7,TRBV20-1,-,CSARDPIRAYEQYF,TGCAGTGCTAGAGATCCGATAAGGGCCTACGAGCAGTACTTC
-,TRBJ1-1,TRBV12-3/TRBV12-4,TRBD1,CASSLRLGTGSGAFF,TGTGCCAGCAGTTTGCGACTAGGGACAGGGAGTGGAGCTTTCTTT
-,TRBJ2-7,TRBV10-3,-,CAISGAGDNEQYF,TGTGCCATCAGTGGGGCAGGGGACAACGAGCAGTACTTC
-,TRBJ2-3,TRBV4-1,TRBD2,CASSLRGAQYF,TGCGCCAGCAGCCTTCGGGGGGCGCAGTATTTT
-,TRBJ2-7,TRBV19,-,CASSIDRGGEQYF,TGTGCCAGTAGTATTGATCGAGGGGGCGAGCAGTACTTC
few,TRBJ2-2,TRBV29-1,TRBD1,CSVEGVGTGYTGELFF,TGCAGCGTTGAAGGTGTCGGGACAGGGTACACCGGGGAGCTGTTTTTT
-,TRBJ2-5,TRBV20-1,TRBD2,CSAWGGETQYF,TGCAGTGCTTGGGGGGGAGAGACCCAGTACTTC
-,TRBJ2-3,TRBV7-9,TRBD2,CASSLTSGVGDTQYF,TGTGCCAGCAGCTTAACTAGCGGGGTCGGAGATACGCAGTATTTT
-,TRBJ2-2,TRBV29-1,TRBD2,CSEIAGGGGELFF,TGCAGCGAGATAGCGGGGGGAGGTGGGGAGCTGTTTTTT
few,TRBJ2-3,TRBV5-5,TRBD2,CASSLGLAPGGADTQYF,TGTGCCAGCAGCTTGGGACTAGCGCCCGGTGGCGCAGATACGCAGTATTTT
few,TRBJ2-1,TRBV13,TRBD1,CASSSAGTGGHNEQFF,TGTGCCAGCAGTTCCGCCGGGACAGGCGGCCACAATGAGCAGTTCTTC
few,TRBJ1-3,TRBV12-3/TRBV12-4,-,CASSLGDTIYF,TGTGCCAGCAGTTTGGGAGACACCATATATTTT
-,TRBJ2-5,TRBV10-3,-,CAITPTGGQETQYF,TGTGCCATCACCCCGACAGGTGGCCAAGAGACCCAGTACTTC
many,TRBJ2-7,TRBV5-1,TRBD1,CASRPGGTSYEQYF,TGCGCCAGCAGACCAGGGGGAACCTCCTACGAGCAGTACTTC
few,TRBJ2-6,TRBV7-9,-,CASRKGLPLSGANVLTF,TGTGCCAGCAGGAAGGGGCTCCCGTTATCGGGGGCCAACGTCCTGACTTTC
many,TRBJ2-1,TRBV4-1,-,CASSRLPDLDEQFF,TGCGCCAGCAGCCGTCTCCCGGACCTGGATGAGCAGTTCTTC
few,TRBJ2-1,TRBV12-3/TRBV12-4,-,CASTFGDEQFF,TGTGCCAGCACCTTCGGAGATGAGCAGTTCTTC
-,TRBJ1-3,TRBV10-3,-,CAITDRGNTIYF,TGTGCCATCACCGATAGGGGAAACACCATATATTTT
-,TRBJ2-3,TRBV5-1,-,CASSLGGGPSDTQYF,TGCGCCAGCAGCTTGGGTGGGGGGCCGTCAGATACGCAGTATTTT
few,TRBJ2-7,TRBV29-1,-,CSVRQPSYEQYF,TGCAGCGTTAGACAGCCTTCCTACGAGCAGTACTTC
-,TRBJ1-5,TRBV20-1,-,CSASLGTPSQPQHF,TGCAGTGCTAGCCTCGGGACCCCAAGTCAGCCCCAGCATTTT
few,TRBJ2-3,TRBV9,-,CASSVERDTQYF,TGTGCCAGCAGCGTAGAGAGGGATACGCAGTATTTT
-,TRBJ2-3,TRBV20-1,-,CSARDKRLVPSTDTQYF,TGCAGTGCTAGAGATAAACGACTAGTTCCTAGCACAGATACGCAGTATTTT
-,TRBJ1-2,TRBV24-1,-,CATSVGGSYGYTF,TGTGCCACCAGTGTCGGGGGGAGCTATGGCTACACCTTC
-,TRBJ2-1,TRBV10-3,-,CAISESDGPPYNEQFF,TGTGCCATCAGTGAGTCGGATGGTCCACCGTACAATGAGCAGTTCTTC
-,TRBJ2-7,TRBV3-1,-,CASSQVGGRRAYEQYF,TGTGCCAGCAGCCAAGTCGGGGGTCGGAGGGCCTACGAGCAGTACTTC
-,TRBJ1-1,TRBV5-1,TRBD1,CASSAQGGHTEAFF,TGCGCCAGCAGCGCACAGGGGGGGCATACTGAAGCTTTCTTT
few,TRBJ2-1,TRBV27,TRBD2,CASAWRAGVDEQFF,TGTGCCAGCGCCTGGCGAGCGGGGGTCGATGAGCAGTTCTTC
once,TRBJ2-1,TRBV12-3/TRBV12-4,TRBD2,CASRSDGSGGGNEQFF,TGTGCCAGCAGATCGGATGGTAGCGGGGGAGGCAATGAGCAGTTCTTC
once,TRBJ1-1,TRBV20-1,-,CSAREWGRNPHSFF,TGCAGTGCTAGAGAGTGGGGGCGGAACCCCCACTCTTTCTTT
-,TRBJ1-2,TRBV20-1,-,CSARGLSYGYTF,TGCAGTGCTAGGGGCCTCAGCTATGGCTACACCTTC
few,TRBJ2-7,TRBV21-1,-,CASSARDRATYEQYF,TGTGCCAGCAGCGCCCGGGACAGGGCGACCTACGAGCAGTACTTC
-,TRBJ1-4,TRBV29-1,-,CSVSTNEKLFF,TGCAGCGTATCCACTAATGAAAAACTGTTTTTT
once,TRBJ2-7,TRBV20-1,TRBD2,CSAELTSGADEQYF,TGCAGTGCTGAACTGACTAGCGGGGCCGACGAGCAGTACTTC
-,TRBJ2-1,TRBV2,TRBD2,CASSTSGVYNEQFF,TGTGCCAGCAGTACTAGCGGGGTCTACAATGAGCAGTTCTTC
once,TRBJ1-5,TRBV3-1,-,CASSQVQGPQHF,TGTGCCAGCAGCCAAGTACAGGGTCCCCAGCATTTT
-,TRBJ1-1,TRBV5-1,-,CASSLGEWSWTEAFF,TGCGCCAGCAGCTTGGGAGAGTGGTCGTGGACTGAAGCTTTCTTT
-,TRBJ2-1,TRBV7-8,TRBD2,CANSLGPASGGPGETQFF,TGTGCCAACAGCTTAGGCCCCGCTAGCGGGGGCCCTGGAGAGACCCAGTTCTTC